This TCR beta chain was documented in a study of T cells in localized non-small cell lung cancer. Study-level findings and limits: T cell clonality was highest in uninvolved adjacent lung, above tumor. Since sequencing was restricted to only one region of the tumor, intratumor heterogeneity remains a possibility. With higher T cell density in blood came longer overall survival. Median roughly 57 top-100 tumor clones were shared with paired adjacent lung.

Sequencing used immunoSEQ multiplex PCR; TCRdb keeps in-frame clones, though not all of them. The table includes around 35,000 clones, roughly 85% detected once. For this clone: Its antigen is unidentified.

The CDR3 runs to 16 residues. The germline CDR1 and CDR2 sequences are KGHSH and LQKENI. With V trimmed by 6 bases and J by 2 bases, 8 bases remained unmatched. The rearrangement uses TRBV18 and TRBJ1-5, with 9 bases that match TRBD1. The sequence was obtained from a woman aged 35-70 years with stage I lung adenocarcinoma. The sequencing here drew on peripheral blood, taken before any cancer treatment. The CDR3: CASSTGGPGGNQPQHF. The CDR3 DNA is TGTGCCAGCTCTACAGGGGGCCCAGGGGGCAATCAGCCCCAGCATTTT.